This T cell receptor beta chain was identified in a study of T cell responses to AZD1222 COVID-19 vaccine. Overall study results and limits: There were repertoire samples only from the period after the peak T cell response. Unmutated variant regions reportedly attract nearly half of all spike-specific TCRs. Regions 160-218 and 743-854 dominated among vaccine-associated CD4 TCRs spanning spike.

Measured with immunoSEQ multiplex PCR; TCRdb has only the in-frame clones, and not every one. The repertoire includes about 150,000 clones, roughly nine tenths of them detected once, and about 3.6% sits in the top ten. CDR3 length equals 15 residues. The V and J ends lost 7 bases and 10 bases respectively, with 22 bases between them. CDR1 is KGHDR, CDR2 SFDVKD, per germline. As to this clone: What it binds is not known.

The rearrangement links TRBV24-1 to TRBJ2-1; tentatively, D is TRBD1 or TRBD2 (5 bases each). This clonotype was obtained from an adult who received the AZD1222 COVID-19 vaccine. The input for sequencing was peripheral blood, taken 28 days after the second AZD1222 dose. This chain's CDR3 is CATSNRDLLPGEQFF. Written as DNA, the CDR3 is TGTGCCACCAGCAACCGGGACCTGTTGCCAGGGGAGCAGTTCTTC.